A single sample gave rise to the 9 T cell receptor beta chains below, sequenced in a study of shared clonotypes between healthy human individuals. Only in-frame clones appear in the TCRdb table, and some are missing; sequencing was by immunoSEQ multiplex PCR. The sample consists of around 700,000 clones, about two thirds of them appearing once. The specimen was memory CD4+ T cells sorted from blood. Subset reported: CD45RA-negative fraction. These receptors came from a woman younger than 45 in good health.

Here the CDR3 reads CASKGDGNQPQHF. CDR3 coding DNA: TGTGCCAGCAAAGGTGACGGCAATCAGCCCCAGCATTTT. The chain has TRBV28 and TRBJ1-5; no definite D call. V lost 7 bases and J 2 bases, leaving 9 bases between the germline ends. CDR3 size: 13 residues. Germline V CDR1 and CDR2: MDHEN, SYDVKM.

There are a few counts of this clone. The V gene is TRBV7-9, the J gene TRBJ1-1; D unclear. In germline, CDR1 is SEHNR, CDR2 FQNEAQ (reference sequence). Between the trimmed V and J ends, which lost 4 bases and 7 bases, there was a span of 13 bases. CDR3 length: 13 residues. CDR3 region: CASSWRDSVEAFF. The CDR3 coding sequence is TGTGCCAGCAGCTGGAGGGATTCGGTTGAAGCTTTCTTT.

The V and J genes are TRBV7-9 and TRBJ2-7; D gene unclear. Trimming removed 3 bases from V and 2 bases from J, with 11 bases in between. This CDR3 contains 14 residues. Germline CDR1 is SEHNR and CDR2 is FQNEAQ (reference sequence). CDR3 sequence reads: CASSLGGRTYEQYF. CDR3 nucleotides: TGTGCCAGCAGCTTGGGCGGACGGACCTACGAGCAGTACTTC.

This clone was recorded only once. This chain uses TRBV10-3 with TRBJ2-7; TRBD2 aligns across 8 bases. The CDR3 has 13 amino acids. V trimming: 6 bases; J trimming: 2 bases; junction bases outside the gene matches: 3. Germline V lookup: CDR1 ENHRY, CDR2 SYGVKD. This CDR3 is CAIRGSGTYEQYF. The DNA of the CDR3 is TGTGCCATCAGGGGTAGCGGGACCTACGAGCAGTACTTC.

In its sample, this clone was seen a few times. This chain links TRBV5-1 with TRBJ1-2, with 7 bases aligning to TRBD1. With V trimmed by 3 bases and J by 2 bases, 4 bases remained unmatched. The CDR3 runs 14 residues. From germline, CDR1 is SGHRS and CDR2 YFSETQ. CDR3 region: CASSSATGNYGYTF. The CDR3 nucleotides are TGCGCCAGCAGCTCGGCGACAGGGAACTATGGCTACACCTTC.

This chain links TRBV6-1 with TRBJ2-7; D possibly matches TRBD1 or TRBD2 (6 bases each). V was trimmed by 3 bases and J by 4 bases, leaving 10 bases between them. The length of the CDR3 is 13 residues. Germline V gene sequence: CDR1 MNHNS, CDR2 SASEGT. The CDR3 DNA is TGTGCCAGCAGTGATCTAGGGGGGTACGAGCAGTACTTC. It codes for CASSDLGGYEQYF.

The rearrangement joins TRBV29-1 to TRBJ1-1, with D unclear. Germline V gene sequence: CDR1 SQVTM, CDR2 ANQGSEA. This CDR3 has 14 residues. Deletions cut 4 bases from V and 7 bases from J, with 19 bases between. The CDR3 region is CSVVQQPRQIEAFF. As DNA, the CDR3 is TGCAGCGTTGTTCAACAACCTCGGCAGATTGAAGCTTTCTTT.

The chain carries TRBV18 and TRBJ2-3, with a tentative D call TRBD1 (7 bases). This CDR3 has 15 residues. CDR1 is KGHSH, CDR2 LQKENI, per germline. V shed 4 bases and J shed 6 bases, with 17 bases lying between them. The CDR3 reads CASSRQGGRLDTQYF. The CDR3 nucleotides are TGTGCCAGCTCACGTCAGGGGGGCCGGCTGGATACGCAGTATTTT.

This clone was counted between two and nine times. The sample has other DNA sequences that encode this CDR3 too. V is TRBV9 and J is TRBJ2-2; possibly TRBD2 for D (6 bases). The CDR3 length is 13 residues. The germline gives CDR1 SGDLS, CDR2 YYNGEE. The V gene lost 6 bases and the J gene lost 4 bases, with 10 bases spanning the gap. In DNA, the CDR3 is TGTGCCAGCAAGGCTAGCGCCACCGGGGAGCTGTTTTTT. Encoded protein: CASKASATGELFF.